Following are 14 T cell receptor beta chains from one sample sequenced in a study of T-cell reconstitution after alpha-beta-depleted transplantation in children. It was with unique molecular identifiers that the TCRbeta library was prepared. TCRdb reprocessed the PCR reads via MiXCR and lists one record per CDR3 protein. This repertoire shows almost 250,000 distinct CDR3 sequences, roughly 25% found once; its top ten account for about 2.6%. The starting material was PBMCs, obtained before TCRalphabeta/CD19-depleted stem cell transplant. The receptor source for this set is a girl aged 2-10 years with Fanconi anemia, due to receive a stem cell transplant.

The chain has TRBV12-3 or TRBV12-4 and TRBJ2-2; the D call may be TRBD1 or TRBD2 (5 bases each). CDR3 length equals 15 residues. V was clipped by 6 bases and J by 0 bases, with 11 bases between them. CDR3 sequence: CASREWGTNTGELFF. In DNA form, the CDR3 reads TGTGCCAGCAGGGAGTGGGGGACGAACACCGGGGAGCTGTTTTTT.

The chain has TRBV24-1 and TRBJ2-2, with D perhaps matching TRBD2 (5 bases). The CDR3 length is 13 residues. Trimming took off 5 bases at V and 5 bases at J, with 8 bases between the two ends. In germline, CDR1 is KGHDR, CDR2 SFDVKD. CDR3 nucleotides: TGTGCCACCAGTGTCGGAGGTACCGGGGAGCTGTTTTTT. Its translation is CATSVGGTGELFF.

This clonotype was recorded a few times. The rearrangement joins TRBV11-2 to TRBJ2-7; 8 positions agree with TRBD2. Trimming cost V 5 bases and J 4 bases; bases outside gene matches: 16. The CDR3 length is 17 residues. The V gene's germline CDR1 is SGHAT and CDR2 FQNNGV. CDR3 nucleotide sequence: TGTGCCAGCAGCCCGCGCATGGGAGCGGGGGACCATTACGAGCAGTACTTC. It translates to CASSPRMGAGDHYEQYF.

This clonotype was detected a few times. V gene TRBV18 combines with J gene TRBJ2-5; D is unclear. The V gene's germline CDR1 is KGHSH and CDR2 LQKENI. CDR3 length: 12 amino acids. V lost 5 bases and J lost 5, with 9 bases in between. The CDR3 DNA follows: TGTGCCAGCTCAGGTTTGGGTGAGACCCAGTACTTC. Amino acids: CASSGLGETQYF.

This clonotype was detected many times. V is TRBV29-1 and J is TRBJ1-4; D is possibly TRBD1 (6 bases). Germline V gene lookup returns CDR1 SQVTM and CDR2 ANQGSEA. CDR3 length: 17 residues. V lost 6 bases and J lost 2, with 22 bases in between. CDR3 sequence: CSVKTGSSISTNEKLFF. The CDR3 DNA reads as TGCAGCGTCAAAACAGGGTCGAGCATTTCTACTAATGAAAAACTGTTTTTT.

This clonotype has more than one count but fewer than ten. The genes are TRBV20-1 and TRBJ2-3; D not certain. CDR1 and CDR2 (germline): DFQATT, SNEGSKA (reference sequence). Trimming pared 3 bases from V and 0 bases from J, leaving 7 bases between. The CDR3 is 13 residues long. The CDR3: CSASGYSTDTQYF. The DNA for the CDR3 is TGCAGTGCTAGCGGGTACAGCACAGATACGCAGTATTTT.

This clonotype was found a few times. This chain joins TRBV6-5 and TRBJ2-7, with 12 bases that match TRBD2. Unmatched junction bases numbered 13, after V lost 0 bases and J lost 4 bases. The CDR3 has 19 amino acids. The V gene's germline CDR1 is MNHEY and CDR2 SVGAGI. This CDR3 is CASSYSSPRLAGALYEQYF. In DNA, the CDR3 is TGTGCCAGCAGTTACTCGTCGCCTAGACTAGCGGGAGCCCTTTACGAGCAGTACTTC.

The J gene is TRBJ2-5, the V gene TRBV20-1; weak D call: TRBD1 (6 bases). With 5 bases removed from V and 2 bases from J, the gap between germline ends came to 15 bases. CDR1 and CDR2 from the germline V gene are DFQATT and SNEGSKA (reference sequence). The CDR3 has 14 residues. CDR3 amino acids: CSADPGTPQETQYF. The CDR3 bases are TGCAGTGCTGACCCCGGGACACCTCAAGAGACCCAGTACTTC.

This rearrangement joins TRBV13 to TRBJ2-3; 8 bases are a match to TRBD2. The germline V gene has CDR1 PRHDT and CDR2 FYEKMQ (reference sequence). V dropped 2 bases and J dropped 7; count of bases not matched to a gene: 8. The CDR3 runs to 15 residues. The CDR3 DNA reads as TGTGCCAGCAGCTTAACCATGAGCGGGGGAAATACGCAGTATTTT. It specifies CASSLTMSGGNTQYF.

The CDR3 is CSVVSNSGTEAFF. CDR3 DNA sequence: TGCAGCGTTGTCTCCAATTCTGGCACTGAAGCTTTCTTT. This chain uses TRBV29-1 with TRBJ1-1, with no clear D. Trimming took off 4 bases at V and 4 bases at J, with 13 bases between the two ends. The CDR3 has 13 residues. CDR1 is SQVTM, CDR2 ANQGSEA, per germline. Complete variable domain (other parts from reference TRBV29-1 and TRBJ1-1): SAVISQKPSRDICQRGTSLTIQCQVDSQVTMMFWYRQQPGQSLTLIATANQGSEATYESGFVIDKFPISRPNLTFSTLTVSNMSPEDSSIYLCSVVSNSGTEAFFGQGTRLTVV.

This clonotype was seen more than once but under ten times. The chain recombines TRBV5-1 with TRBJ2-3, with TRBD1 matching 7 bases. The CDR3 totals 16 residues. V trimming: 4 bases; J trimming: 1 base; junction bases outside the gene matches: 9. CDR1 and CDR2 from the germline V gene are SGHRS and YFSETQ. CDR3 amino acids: CASSPTGVGGTDTQYF. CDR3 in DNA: TGCGCCAGCAGCCCCACAGGGGTGGGAGGCACAGATACGCAGTATTTT.

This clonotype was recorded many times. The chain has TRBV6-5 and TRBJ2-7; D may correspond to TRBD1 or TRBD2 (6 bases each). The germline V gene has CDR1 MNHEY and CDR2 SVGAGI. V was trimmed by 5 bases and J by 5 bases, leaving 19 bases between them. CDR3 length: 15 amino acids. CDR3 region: CASSTTGYRGDEQYF. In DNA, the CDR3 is TGTGCCAGCAGTACGACAGGTTATAGGGGGGACGAGCAGTACTTC.

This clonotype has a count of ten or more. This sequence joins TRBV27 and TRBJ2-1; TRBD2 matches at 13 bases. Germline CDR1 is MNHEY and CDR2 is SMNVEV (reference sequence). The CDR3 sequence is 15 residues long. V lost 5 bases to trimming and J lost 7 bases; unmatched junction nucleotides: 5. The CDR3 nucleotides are TGTGCCAGCAGTCTGGGACTAGCGGGATTGAATGAGCAGTTCTTC. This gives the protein CASSLGLAGLNEQFF.

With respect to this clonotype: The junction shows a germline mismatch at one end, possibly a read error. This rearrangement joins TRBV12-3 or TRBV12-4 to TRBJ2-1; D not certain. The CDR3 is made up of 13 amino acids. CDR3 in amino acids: CASRPARYNEQFF. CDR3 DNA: TGTGCTAGCAGGCCAGCGCGATACAATGAGCAGTTCTTC.